The 24 T cell receptor beta chains given below trace back to one sample, sequenced in a study of blood T cell repertoires in COVID-19. The data were produced by immunoSEQ multiplex PCR, yet TCRdb's version contains in-frame clones alone and is incomplete. This table holds more than 200,000 clones, roughly nine tenths found once. The sequencing sample was made of peripheral blood. These receptors were obtained from a man in his forties with acute or convalescent COVID-19.

This chain uses TRBV24-1 with TRBJ2-3; 8 nucleotides match TRBD1. J gave up 4 bases and V 1 base, and 3 bases lay outside the gene matches. CDR1 and CDR2 (germline): KGHDR, SFDVKD. The CDR3 loop spans 15 amino acids. CDR3 region: CATSDFWTGSDTQYF. In nucleotides, the CDR3 is TGTGCCACCAGTGATTTTTGGACAGGGTCAGATACGCAGTATTTT.

This sequence joins TRBV21-1 and TRBJ2-7; TRBD1 reflects the table's D call only, with no check against the DNA. TRBV21-1 corresponds to a pseudogene. The CDR3 length is 15 residues. CDR3 amino acids: CASTAEGTGLCEQYF. The CDR3 DNA is TGTGCCAGCACCGCCGAGGGGACAGGGTTGTGCGAGCAGTACTTC.

The chain combines TRBV7-3 with TRBJ2-1; TRBD2 aligns across 15 bases. J gave up 7 bases and V 4 bases, and 14 bases lay outside the gene matches. CDR1 is SGHTA, CDR2 FQGTGA, per germline. The CDR3 loop spans 19 amino acids. CDR3 amino acids: CASSWTSGRADSGRNEQFF. The DNA of the CDR3 is TGTGCCAGCAGCTGGACTAGCGGGAGGGCCGATTCGGGTAGGAATGAGCAGTTCTTC.

The chain combines TRBV5-1 with TRBJ2-7; TRBD1 matches 9 bases. Trimming removed 3 bases from V and 1 base from J; junction bases left unmatched: 2. Germline CDR1 and CDR2: SGHRS and YFSETQ. The CDR3 sequence is 14 residues long. The CDR3 DNA is TGCGCCAGCAGCTACGGGACAGGGTCCTACGAGCAGTACTTC. It is translated as CASSYGTGSYEQYF.

The rearrangement links TRBV14 to TRBJ2-5, with 7 bases that match TRBD1. Germline CDR1 is SGHDN and CDR2 is FVKESK. V lost 2 bases, J lost 2 bases, and 11 bases stayed unmatched. This CDR3 spans 17 amino acids. In nucleotides, the CDR3 is TGTGCCAGCAGCCAAAGGAAATGGGGACAGAAGCAAGAGACCCAGTACTTC. Amino acid sequence: CASSQRKWGQKQETQYF. Complete variable domain (other parts from reference TRBV14 and TRBJ2-5): EAGVTQFPSHSVIEKGQTVTLRCDPISGHDNLYWYRRVMGKEIKFLLHFVKESKQDESGMPNNRFLAERTGGTYSTLKVQPAELEDSGVYFCASSQRKWGQKQETQYFGPGTRLLVL.

The V and J genes are TRBV3-1 (or the pseudogene TRBV3-2) and TRBJ2-5; D is perhaps TRBD1 (6 bases). Per the germline V gene, CDR1 is LGHDT and CDR2 is YNNKEL (reference sequence). CDR3 length equals 16 residues. V shed 0 bases and J shed 4 bases, with 15 bases lying between them. The CDR3 protein is CASSQEGRTDTETQYF. The DNA for the CDR3 is TGTGCCAGCAGCCAAGAAGGTCGGACAGATACAGAGACCCAGTACTTC.

In its sample, this clone was seen many times. The V call is TRBV7-9, the J call TRBJ2-3; 7 positions agree with TRBD2. Trimming at V came to 4 bases and at J to 3 bases, leaving 13 bases not matched to a gene. This CDR3 contains 17 residues. Germline CDR1 SEHNR, CDR2 FQNEAQ (reference sequence). CDR3 loop: CASSSFRAAGETDTQYF. As DNA, the CDR3 is TGTGCCAGCAGCTCGTTTCGGGCGGCGGGAGAGACAGATACGCAGTATTTT.

Notes on this clone: This sample also contains other DNA sequences that code for the same CDR3. The V gene is TRBV29-1, the J gene TRBJ2-1; TRBD1 agrees at 10 bases. The V gene's germline CDR1 is SQVTM and CDR2 ANQGSEA. This CDR3 has 12 amino acids. The ends lost 6 bases at V and 7 bases at J; junction bases unmatched: 3. The CDR3, as DNA: TGCAGCGTCGGGGACAGGGGTAATGAGCAGTTCTTC. It encodes CSVGDRGNEQFF.

This clone was found a few times. The chain employs TRBV12-3 or TRBV12-4 and TRBJ1-5; 7 positions match TRBD1. The CDR3 is 13 amino acids. V was pared by 5 bases and J by 6 bases, with 4 bases of the junction left unmatched. The CDR3 coding sequence is TGTGCCAGCAGTACAGGGGTGGGTCAGCCCCAGCATTTT. Its translation: CASSTGVGQPQHF.

This clone was counted only a few times. The V and J genes are TRBV7-9 and TRBJ2-3; 13 bases are shared with TRBD2. The CDR3 is 15 residues long. The J segment lost 7 bases and the V segment lost 5 bases, leaving 6 bases of the junction unmatched. CDR1 is SEHNR and CDR2 is FQNEAQ in the germline V gene (reference sequence). The CDR3 nucleotides are TGTGCCAGCAGCGGCCCGGGACTAGCGGGAAATACGCAGTATTTT. This codes for CASSGPGLAGNTQYF.

The chain couples TRBV19 to TRBJ1-5, with D possibly being TRBD1 (5 bases). This CDR3 is 14 amino acids long. Trimming took 7 bases from V and 6 from J, leaving 16 bases between them. Germline V gene sequence: CDR1 LNHDA, CDR2 SQIVND (reference sequence). CDR3 nucleotides: TGTGCCAGTAATTTAGGGGTGCGGTCTCAGCCCCAGCATTTT. It yields the protein CASNLGVRSQPQHF.

The rearrangement links TRBV7-9 to TRBJ2-1; 9 nucleotides align to TRBD1. The CDR3 totals 14 residues. Trimming cost V 5 bases and J 8 bases; bases outside gene matches: 7. From germline, CDR1 is SEHNR and CDR2 FQNEAQ (reference sequence). The CDR3 DNA reads TGTGCCAGCAGCATCGGACAGGGGCAGGATGAGCAGTTCTTC. Translation gives CASSIGQGQDEQFF.

This rearrangement joins TRBV5-6 to TRBJ2-1, with 9 bases lining up with TRBD1. J gave up 3 bases and V 4 bases, and 5 bases lay outside the gene matches. Germline V gene sequence: CDR1 SGHDT, CDR2 YYEEEE. The CDR3 extends over 15 amino acids. The CDR3 sequence is CASSQGQGFYNEQFF. The CDR3 DNA is TGTGCCAGCAGCCAAGGACAGGGGTTCTACAATGAGCAGTTCTTC.

V and J are TRBV4-1 and TRBJ2-7, with a tentative D call TRBD2 (6 bases). V shed 4 bases and J shed 2 bases, with 18 bases lying between them. This CDR3 has 16 amino acids. CDR1 is MGHRA, CDR2 YSYEKL, per germline. The CDR3 nucleotides are TGCGCCAGCAGCCCTGACGGGGCGGGAAATACCTACGAGCAGTACTTC. It codes for CASSPDGAGNTYEQYF.

This chain uses TRBV10-3 with TRBJ2-1; TRBD2 aligns across 11 bases. The CDR3 is 16 residues long. Germline loops: CDR1 ENHRY, CDR2 SYGVKD. Trimming removed 2 bases from V and 7 bases from J; junction bases left unmatched: 7. CDR3 residues: CAISEALAGVLNEQFF. The CDR3 nucleotides are TGTGCCATCAGTGAGGCACTAGCGGGGGTCTTAAATGAGCAGTTCTTC.

The chain combines TRBV5-6 with TRBJ2-1; 8 nucleotides agree with TRBD2. Trimming removed 4 bases from V and 0 bases from J; junction bases left unmatched: 3. CDR3 length: 15 amino acids. Looked up from germline, CDR1 is SGHDT and CDR2 is YYEEEE. This chain's CDR3 is CASSRGGRSYNEQFF. CDR3 DNA: TGTGCCAGCAGCCGGGGGGGCCGCTCCTACAATGAGCAGTTCTTC.

This chain uses TRBV4-3 with TRBJ1-3, with 7 nucleotides matching TRBD1. With V trimmed by 5 bases and J by 1 base, 5 bases remained unmatched. This CDR3 has 15 amino acids. CDR1 is LGHNA and CDR2 is YSLEER in the germline V gene. CDR3 sequence: CASSVGQNSGNTIYF. The CDR3 coding sequence is TGCGCCAGCAGCGTGGGACAGAATTCTGGAAACACCATATATTTT.

This chain joins TRBV9 and TRBJ2-1, with 11 bases identical to TRBD1. J gave up 6 bases and V 4 bases, and 9 bases lay outside the gene matches. The CDR3 is made up of 16 amino acids. Germline V lookup: CDR1 SGDLS, CDR2 YYNGEE. CDR3 in amino acids: CASSPRWGQGVNEQFF. DNA for the CDR3: TGTGCCAGCAGCCCTCGATGGGGACAGGGGGTCAATGAGCAGTTCTTC.

A few counts support this clone. The chain uses TRBV10-3 and TRBJ2-1, with 8 bases that match TRBD2. CDR1 is ENHRY and CDR2 is SYGVKD in the germline V gene. The CDR3 covers 13 residues. The ends lost 2 bases at V and 8 bases at J; junction bases unmatched: 2. This chain's CDR3 is CAISEREGDEQFF. The CDR3 nucleotides are TGTGCCATCAGTGAGCGGGAGGGGGATGAGCAGTTCTTC.

V is TRBV30 and J is TRBJ1-5; maybe TRBD1 (5 bases). Trimming left V 0 bases short and J 8 bases short, with 14 bases between. The CDR3 runs to 14 residues. Germline assignment: CDR1 GTSNPN and CDR2 SVGIG (reference sequence). Here the CDR3 reads CAWSVQDTREPQHF. The CDR3 nucleotides read TGTGCCTGGAGTGTACAGGACACGAGAGAGCCCCAGCATTTT.

This clone was found a few times. V and J are TRBV23-1 and TRBJ1-4; 9 bases match TRBD1. TRBV23-1 is classed as an ORF, of uncertain function. J was trimmed by 2 bases and V by 6 bases; bases with no gene match: 19. CDR3 length: 20 residues. CDR3 coding DNA: TGCGCCAGCAGGTTCACCCGGGACAGGGACCTTAATGCGACTAATGAAAAACTGTTTTTT. Its translation is CASRFTRDRDLNATNEKLFF.

V and J are TRBV2 and TRBJ1-5, with D possibly matching TRBD1 (5 bases). The germline V gene has CDR1 SNHLY and CDR2 FYNNEI. This CDR3 is 15 amino acids long. V was trimmed by 3 bases and J by 1 base, leaving 10 bases between them. In DNA, the CDR3 is TGTGCCAGCAGTGAGTACAGGAGCAGCAATCAGCCCCAGCATTTT. Its translation is CASSEYRSSNQPQHF.

The chain joins TRBV6-5 to TRBJ2-3; 9 bases are shared with TRBD1. With 5 bases clipped from V and 6 bases from J, the junction kept 6 bases outside the gene matches. The CDR3 spans 14 residues. The germline V gene has CDR1 MNHEY and CDR2 SVGAGI. The CDR3, as DNA: TGTGCCAGCAGTCAAACAGGGGGCGCGGATACGCAGTATTTT. Translated, it gives CASSQTGGADTQYF.

This clone was recorded a few times. V usage is TRBV12-3 or TRBV12-4 and J usage is TRBJ1-5; D is unresolved. V was clipped by 2 bases and J by 6 bases, with 5 bases between them. There are 12 residues in the CDR3. Written as DNA, the CDR3 is TGTGCCAGCAGTTTAAGCGGTCAGCCCCAGCATTTT. Its protein product is CASSLSGQPQHF.